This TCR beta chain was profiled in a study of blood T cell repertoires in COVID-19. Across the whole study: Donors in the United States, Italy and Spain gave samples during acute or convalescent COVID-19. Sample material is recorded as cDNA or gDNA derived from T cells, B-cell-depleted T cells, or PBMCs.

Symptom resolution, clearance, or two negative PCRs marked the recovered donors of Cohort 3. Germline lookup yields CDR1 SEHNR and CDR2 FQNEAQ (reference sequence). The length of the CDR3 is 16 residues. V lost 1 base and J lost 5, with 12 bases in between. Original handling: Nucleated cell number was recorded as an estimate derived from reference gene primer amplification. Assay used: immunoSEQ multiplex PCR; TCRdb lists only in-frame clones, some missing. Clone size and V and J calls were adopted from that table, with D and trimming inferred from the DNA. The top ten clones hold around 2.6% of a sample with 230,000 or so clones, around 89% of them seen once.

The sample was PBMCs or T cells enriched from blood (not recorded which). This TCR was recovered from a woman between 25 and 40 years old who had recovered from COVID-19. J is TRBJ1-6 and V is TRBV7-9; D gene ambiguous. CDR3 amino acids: CASSLGSGPNNSPLHF. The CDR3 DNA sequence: TGTGCCAGCAGCTTAGGGTCGGGTCCTAATAATTCACCCCTCCACTTT.